The T cell receptor (beta chain) described here comes from a study of neurological immune-mediated disorders. The unsorted libraries originated from 2 million PBMCs that had been stored at -80 C. 5'RACE employing 10-nucleotide random UMIs yielded the cDNA. TCRdb re-called the 5' RACE reads with MiXCR, one entry per CDR3 protein. The repertoire includes 45,000 to 60,000 distinct CDR3 sequences, less than 2.5% of them detected once, and around 3% sits in the top ten. Findings and limits, study-wide: The multiple sclerosis repertoire cluster was not associated with any clinical or MRI feature. TCR-beta repertoires seemed private in all groups, with no expanded CDR3 amino acid sequences shared.

Per the germline V gene, CDR1 is SGHRS and CDR2 is YFSETQ. The CDR3 loop spans 16 amino acids. The V gene end was trimmed by 3 bases and the J gene end by 5 bases; junction bases not matched to a gene: 4. In this sample, this clonotype turned up many times. Its antigen remains unidentified. The sequencing input was PBMCs. The origin of this receptor is a man aged 50-59 years with multiple sclerosis. This sequence joins TRBV5-1 and TRBJ2-5; 16 nucleotides agree with TRBD2. CDR3 amino acids: CASSWLGLAGGETQYF. The CDR3 coding sequence is TGCGCCAGCAGCTGGCTGGGACTAGCGGGAGGGGAGACCCAGTACTTC.